The sequence of this T cell receptor (beta chain) was determined in a study of CD8+ T cells in alopecia areata. A remark on this clone: Its antigen is not identified.

Study conclusions and caveats: Alopecia totalis/universalis scalp especially showed more expanded CD8+ clones than normal scalp.

In each case, RNA was isolated and then reverse transcribed into cDNA as the sequencing template. Using immunoSEQ multiplex PCR, the repertoire was profiled, and TCRdb retains in-frame clones only, with some absent. In the table there are about 110,000 clones, almost 60% of which are singletons. Germline V CDR1 and CDR2: DFQATT, SNEGSKA (reference sequence). There are 11 residues in the CDR3. V lost 0 bases and J 5 bases, leaving 4 bases between the germline ends. The chain couples TRBV20-1 to TRBJ1-2; D unresolved. Material for sequencing was CD8+ T cells sorted from blood. The source of this sequence is a human donor in good health. The CDR3 bases are TGCAGTGCTAGAGATAGTTATGGCTACACCTTC. It translates to CSARDSYGYTF.